This T cell receptor (beta chain) was found in a study of shared clonotypes between healthy human individuals. In the study's own analysis: Filtering of immunoSEQ junctional sequences could not match full-length read filtering. Some clones are missing from TCRdb's copy, which holds only in-frame ones; the method was immunoSEQ multiplex PCR. The V and J calls and clone size were taken over from that table, and D and trimming were inferred from the DNA. The profile shows approximately 1,000,000 clones, roughly 77% of them singletons. In germline, CDR1 is LGHNA, CDR2 YSLEER. This CDR3 comprises 20 residues. Trimming pared 3 bases from V and 2 bases from J, leaving 23 bases between. With respect to this clone: Its antigen is undetermined.

General study points: Among donors, clonotype sharing was expected to be affected by sequencing depth. All-four-donor shared clonotypes had higher generation probabilities than non-shared clonotypes did. Sampling involved blood alone; tissue repertoires likely differ.

The J gene is TRBJ2-6, the V gene TRBV4-3; D is possibly TRBD1 or TRBD2 (6 bases each). The specimen was memory CD4+ T cells from PBMCs. Specified subset: CD45RA-negative fraction. The receptor was isolated from a young man in good health. Some clones in this sample may be carry-over from other donors' samples. The chain's CDR3 is CASSHSPVPTRGTGANVLTF. DNA for the CDR3: TGCGCCAGCAGCCATTCCCCGGTTCCGACTAGGGGGACTGGGGCCAACGTCCTGACTTTC.